A selection of T cell receptor beta chains follows, all from one sample in a study of CD8 T cells in Susac syndrome. TCRdb reprocessed the immunoSEQ multiplex PCR reads via MiXCR and lists one record per CDR3 protein. The sample shows 190,000 or so distinct CDR3 sequences, just under 95% of them seen only once. The material sequenced was CD4+ T cells from PBMCs. The receptor source for this set is a human donor with multiple sclerosis. CDR3s include the opening cysteine and the closing phenylalanine or tryptophan. The D gene is left open where the match is weak. Clone size is shown for a subset of rows, as once, few, many or a class of expanded clone.

v_gene	j_gene	abundance	d_gene	CDR3nt	CDR3aa
TRBV9	TRBJ1-4	-	-	TGTGCCAGCAGCGTAGGGGCCCTTATCGAAACAACTAATGAAAAACTGTTTTTT	CASSVGALIETTNEKLFF
TRBV10-3	TRBJ2-3	once	TRBD2	TGTGCCATCGCCATGACTAGCGACACAGATACGCAGTATTTT	CAIAMTSDTDTQYF
TRBV3-1	TRBJ2-7	-	-	TGTGCCAGCAGCCCCGACCGAACTATAACCGGGACAAGAGACTACGAGCAGTACTTC	CASSPDRTITGTRDYEQYF
TRBV30	TRBJ1-5	-	-	TGTGCCTGGAGTTTGCGGGGCAATCAGCCCCAGCATTTT	CAWSLRGNQPQHF
TRBV11-2	TRBJ1-3	-	-	TGTGCCAGCAGCTTAGGATCACAGGGAAACACCATATATTTT	CASSLGSQGNTIYF
TRBV11-2	TRBJ2-1	-	-	TGTGCCAGCAGCTTAGTTCGGGACCGGGGTTTTCTCTTC	CASSLVRDRGFLF
TRBV20-1	TRBJ2-1	-	-	TGCAGTGCAGAGACGGGATCCGTGGCCTACAATGAGCAGTTCTTC	CSAETGSVAYNEQFF
TRBV18	TRBJ1-2	-	-	TGTGCCAGCTCACCAGGATCCAACTATGGCTACACCTTC	CASSPGSNYGYTF
TRBV3-1	TRBJ2-5	-	TRBD1	TGTGCCAGCAGCCAAAGGCTGACAGGGTCTAGGGAGACCCAGTACTTC	CASSQRLTGSRETQYF
TRBV30	TRBJ2-1	-	-	TGTGCCTGGAGCGGCTCGGGGGAATCCTACAATGAGCAGTTCTTC	CAWSGSGESYNEQFF
TRBV7-9	TRBJ1-2	-	TRBD1	TGTGCCAGCAGCTACAGGGGGCTTCGTGGCTACACCTTC	CASSYRGLRGYTF
TRBV12-3/TRBV12-4	TRBJ1-2	-	-	TGTGCCAGCAGTTTAGGCGGGGGAGCTAACTATGGCTACACCTTC	CASSLGGGANYGYTF
TRBV30	TRBJ2-2	-	-	TGTGCCTGGACCGAGAGGGACACCGGGGAGCTGTTTTTT	CAWTERDTGELFF
TRBV9	TRBJ2-5	-	-	TGTGCCAGCAGTAAACTCCTCACGGAGACCCAGTACTTC	CASSKLLTETQYF
TRBV10-3	TRBJ1-6	-	-	TGTGCCATCAGCGAGGCCGGGGATTCACCCCTCCACTTT	CAISEAGDSPLHF
TRBV5-1	TRBJ1-5	-	-	TGCGCCAGCAGCCCACGGGGGGGAAATCAGCCCCAGCATTTT	CASSPRGGNQPQHF
TRBV5-4	TRBJ2-5	-	-	TGTGCCAGCAGCTCGCAGGGACCTCGACCAGAGACCCAGTACTTC	CASSSQGPRPETQYF
TRBV30	TRBJ2-6	-	-	TGTGCCGGGGGGACTCGCTCTGGGGCCAACGTCCTGACTTTC	CAGGTRSGANVLTF
TRBV29-1	TRBJ2-7	-	TRBD1	TGCAGCGTGGCGGGACAGGGATCCTACGAGCAGTACTTC	CSVAGQGSYEQYF
TRBV20-1	TRBJ2-1	-	-	TGCAGTGCTAGATTCCGGAACGAGTTCTTC	CSARFRNEFF
TRBV30	TRBJ1-1	-	-	TGTGCCTGGACCTCCGGGGGGGAAGCTTTCTTT	CAWTSGGEAFF
TRBV2	TRBJ1-2	-	-	TGTGCCAGCAGTGAAGCGAGGTCGGGTGGCTACACCTTC	CASSEARSGGYTF